This T cell receptor (beta chain) was obtained from a study of CD8 T cell repertoires and HIV-1 epitope variants. In the study overall: Each of Twenty-five Gag and Nef epitope peptides stimulated a separate culture. Controls included no peptide, Ebola AY9 epitope, and a CMV, EBV, flu pool. Points from the study as a whole: The assay identified only TCR beta chains of antigen-proliferating T cells.

A word on this clone: Its antigen is not known.

Sequencing used immunoSEQ multiplex PCR; TCRdb keeps in-frame clones, though not all of them. The sample contains about 95,000 clones, roughly 80% of which appear only once. This CDR3 spans 13 amino acids. From germline, CDR1 is SEHNR and CDR2 FQNEAQ (reference sequence). With 1 base removed from V and 6 bases from J, the gap between germline ends came to 8 bases. This sequence originates from a male donor with HIV. This chain links TRBV7-9 with TRBJ2-3; no reliable D call. Sequenced sample: uncultured baseline CD8+ T cells from peripheral blood mononuclear cells (PBMCs). The CDR3 spells CASSLVGADTQYF. As DNA, the CDR3 is TGTGCCAGCAGCTTAGTAGGTGCGGATACGCAGTATTTT.